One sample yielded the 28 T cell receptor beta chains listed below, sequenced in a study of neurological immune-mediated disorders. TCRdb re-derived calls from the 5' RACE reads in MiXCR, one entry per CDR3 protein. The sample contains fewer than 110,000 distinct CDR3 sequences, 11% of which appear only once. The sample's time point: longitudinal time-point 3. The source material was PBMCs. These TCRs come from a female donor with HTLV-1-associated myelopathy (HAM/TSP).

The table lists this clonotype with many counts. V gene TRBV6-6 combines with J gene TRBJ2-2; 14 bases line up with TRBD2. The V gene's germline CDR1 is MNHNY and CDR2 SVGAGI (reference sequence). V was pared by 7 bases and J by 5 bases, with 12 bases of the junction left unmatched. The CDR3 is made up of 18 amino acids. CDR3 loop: CASKGGLAGGLGTGELFF. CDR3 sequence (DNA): TGTGCCAGCAAAGGCGGACTAGCGGGGGGTCTGGGGACCGGGGAGCTGTTTTTT.

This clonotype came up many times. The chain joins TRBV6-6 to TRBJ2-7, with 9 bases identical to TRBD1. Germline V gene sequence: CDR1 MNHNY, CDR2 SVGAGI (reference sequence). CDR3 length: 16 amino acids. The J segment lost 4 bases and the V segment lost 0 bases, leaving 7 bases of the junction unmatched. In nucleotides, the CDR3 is TGTGCCAGCAGTTACTCGACCGGGACAGGGTCATACGAGCAGTACTTC. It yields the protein CASSYSTGTGSYEQYF.

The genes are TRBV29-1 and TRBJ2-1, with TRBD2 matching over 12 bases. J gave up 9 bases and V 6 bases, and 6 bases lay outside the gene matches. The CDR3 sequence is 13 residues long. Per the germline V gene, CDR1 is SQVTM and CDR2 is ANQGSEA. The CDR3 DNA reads TGCAGCGTGCCCTCGACTAGCGGGAGTGAGCAGTTCTTC. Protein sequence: CSVPSTSGSEQFF.

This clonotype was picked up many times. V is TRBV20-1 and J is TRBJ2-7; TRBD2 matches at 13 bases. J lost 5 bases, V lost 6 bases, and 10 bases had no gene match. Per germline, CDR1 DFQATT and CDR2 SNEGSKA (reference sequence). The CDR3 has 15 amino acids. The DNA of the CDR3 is TGCAGTGCCAGACCACCGGGACTAGCGGGGCACGAGCAGTACTTC. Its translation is CSARPPGLAGHEQYF.

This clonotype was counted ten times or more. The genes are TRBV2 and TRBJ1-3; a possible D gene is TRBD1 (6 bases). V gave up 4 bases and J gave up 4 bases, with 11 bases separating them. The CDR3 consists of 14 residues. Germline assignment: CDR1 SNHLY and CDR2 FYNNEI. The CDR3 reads CASSATGLGNTIYF. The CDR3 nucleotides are TGTGCCAGCAGTGCCACAGGGCTCGGAAACACCATATATTTT.

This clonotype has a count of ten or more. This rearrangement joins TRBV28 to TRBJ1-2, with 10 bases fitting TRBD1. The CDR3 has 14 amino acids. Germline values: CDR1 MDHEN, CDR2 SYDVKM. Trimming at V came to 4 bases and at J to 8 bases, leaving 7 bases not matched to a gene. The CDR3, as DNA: TGTGCCAGCAGTTCCACGGGACAGGGGTACGGCTACACCTTC. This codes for CASSSTGQGYGYTF.

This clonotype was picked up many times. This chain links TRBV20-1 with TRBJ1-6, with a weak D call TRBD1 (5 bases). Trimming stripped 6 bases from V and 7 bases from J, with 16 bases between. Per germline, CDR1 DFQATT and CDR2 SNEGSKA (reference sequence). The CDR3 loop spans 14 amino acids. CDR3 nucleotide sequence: TGCAGTGCCTCGCGCTGGGACCGCAATTCACCCCTCCACTTT. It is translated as CSASRWDRNSPLHF.

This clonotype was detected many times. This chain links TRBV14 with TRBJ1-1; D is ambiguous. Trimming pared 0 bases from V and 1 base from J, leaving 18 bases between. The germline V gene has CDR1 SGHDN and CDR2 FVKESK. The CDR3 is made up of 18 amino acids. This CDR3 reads CASSQDFLGRPKNTEAFF. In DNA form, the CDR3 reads TGTGCCAGCAGCCAAGATTTCTTAGGACGGCCTAAGAACACTGAAGCTTTCTTT.

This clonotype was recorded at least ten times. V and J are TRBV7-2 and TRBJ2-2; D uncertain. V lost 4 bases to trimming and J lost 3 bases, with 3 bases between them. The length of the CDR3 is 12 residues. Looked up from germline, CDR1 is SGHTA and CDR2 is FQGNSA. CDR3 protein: CASSSDTGELFF. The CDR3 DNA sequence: TGTGCCAGCAGCTCCGACACCGGGGAGCTGTTTTTT.

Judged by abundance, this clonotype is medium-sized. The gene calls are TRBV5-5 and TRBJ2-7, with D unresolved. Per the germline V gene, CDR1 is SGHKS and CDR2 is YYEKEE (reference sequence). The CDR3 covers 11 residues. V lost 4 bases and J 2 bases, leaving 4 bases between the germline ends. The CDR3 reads CASSRAYEQYF. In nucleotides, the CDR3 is TGTGCCAGCAGCCGAGCCTACGAGCAGTACTTC. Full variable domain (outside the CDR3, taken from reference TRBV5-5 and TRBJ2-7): DAGVTQSPTHLIKTRGQQVTLRCSPISGHKSVSWYQQVLGQGPQFIFQYYEKEERGRGNFPDRFSARQFPNYSSELNVNALLLGDSALYLCASSRAYEQYFGPGTRLTVT.

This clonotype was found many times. The CDR3 bases are TGCAGTGCTCAAGGACTAGCGGGAGAGAGCTCCTACGAGCAGTACTTC. It translates to CSAQGLAGESSYEQYF. This chain connects TRBV20-1 to TRBJ2-7; 13 bases match TRBD2. The CDR3 is 16 residues long. The germline gives CDR1 DFQATT, CDR2 SNEGSKA (reference sequence). The V gene end was trimmed by 5 bases and the J gene end by 0 bases; junction bases not matched to a gene: 7.

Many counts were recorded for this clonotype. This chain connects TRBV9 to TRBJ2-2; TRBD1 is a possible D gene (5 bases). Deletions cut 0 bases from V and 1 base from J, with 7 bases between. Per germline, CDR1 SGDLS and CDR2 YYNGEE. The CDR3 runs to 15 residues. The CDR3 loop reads CASSVARVNTGELFF. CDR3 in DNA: TGTGCCAGCAGCGTAGCCAGGGTGAACACCGGGGAGCTGTTTTTT.

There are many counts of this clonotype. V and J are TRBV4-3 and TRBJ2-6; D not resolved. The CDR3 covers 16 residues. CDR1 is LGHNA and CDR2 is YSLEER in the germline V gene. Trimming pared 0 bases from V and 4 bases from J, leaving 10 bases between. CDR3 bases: TGCGCCAGCAGCCAAGATCGGGCGGAAGGGGCCAACGTCCTGACTTTC. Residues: CASSQDRAEGANVLTF.

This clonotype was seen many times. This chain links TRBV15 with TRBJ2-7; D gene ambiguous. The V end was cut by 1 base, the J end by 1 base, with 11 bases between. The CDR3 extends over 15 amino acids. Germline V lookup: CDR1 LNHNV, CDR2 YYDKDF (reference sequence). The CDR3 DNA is TGTGCCACCAGCAGAGTAGGTCAGCCTTCCTACGAGCAGTACTTC. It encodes CATSRVGQPSYEQYF. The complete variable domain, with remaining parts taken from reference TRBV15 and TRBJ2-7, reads DAMVIQNPRYQVTQFGKPVTLSCSQTLNHNVMYWYQQKSSQAPKLLFHYYDKDFNNEADTPDNFQSRRPNTSFCFLDIRSPGLGDTAMYLCATSRVGQPSYEQYFGPGTRLTVT.

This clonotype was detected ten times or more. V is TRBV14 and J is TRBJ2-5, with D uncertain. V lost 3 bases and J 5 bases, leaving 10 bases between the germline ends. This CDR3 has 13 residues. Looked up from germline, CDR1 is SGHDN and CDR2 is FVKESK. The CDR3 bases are TGTGCCAGCAGCCACGGTGAGGTGGAGACCCAGTACTTC. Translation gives CASSHGEVETQYF.

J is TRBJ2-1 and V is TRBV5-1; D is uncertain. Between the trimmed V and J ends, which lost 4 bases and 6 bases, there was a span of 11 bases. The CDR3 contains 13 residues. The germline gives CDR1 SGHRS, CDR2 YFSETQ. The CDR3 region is CASSGERPNEQFF. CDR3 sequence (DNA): TGCGCCAGCAGCGGCGAGCGCCCCAATGAGCAGTTCTTC. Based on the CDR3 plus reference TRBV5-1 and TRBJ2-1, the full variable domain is KAGVTQTPRYLIKTRGQQVTLSCSPISGHRSVSWYQQTPGQGLQFLFEYFSETQRNKGNFPGRFSGRQFSNSRSEMNVSTLELGDSALYLCASSGERPNEQFFGPGTRLTVL.

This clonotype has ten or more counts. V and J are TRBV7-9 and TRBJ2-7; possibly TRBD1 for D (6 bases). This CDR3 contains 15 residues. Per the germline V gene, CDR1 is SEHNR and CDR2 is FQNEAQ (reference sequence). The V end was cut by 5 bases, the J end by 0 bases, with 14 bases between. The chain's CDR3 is CASSNQGPSSYEQYF. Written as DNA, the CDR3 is TGTGCCAGCAGCAACCAGGGGCCCTCCTCCTACGAGCAGTACTTC.

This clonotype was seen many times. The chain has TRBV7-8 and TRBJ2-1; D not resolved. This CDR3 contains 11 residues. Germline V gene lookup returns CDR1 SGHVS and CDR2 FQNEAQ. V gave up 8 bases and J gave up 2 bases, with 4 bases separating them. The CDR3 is CASGTYNEQFF. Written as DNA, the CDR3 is TGTGCCAGCGGAACCTACAATGAGCAGTTCTTC.

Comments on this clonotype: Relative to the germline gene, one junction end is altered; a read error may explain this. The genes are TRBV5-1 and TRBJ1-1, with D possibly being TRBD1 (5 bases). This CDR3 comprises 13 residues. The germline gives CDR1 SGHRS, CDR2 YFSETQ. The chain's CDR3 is CANSFIGDTEAFF. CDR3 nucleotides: TGCGCCAACAGCTTTATAGGGGACACTGAAGCTTTCTTT.

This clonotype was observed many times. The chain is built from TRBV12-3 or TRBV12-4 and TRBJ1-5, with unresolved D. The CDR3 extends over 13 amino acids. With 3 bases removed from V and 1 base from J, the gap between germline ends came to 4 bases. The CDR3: CASSFYSNQPQHF. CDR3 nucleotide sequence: TGTGCCAGCAGTTTCTACAGCAATCAGCCCCAGCATTTT.

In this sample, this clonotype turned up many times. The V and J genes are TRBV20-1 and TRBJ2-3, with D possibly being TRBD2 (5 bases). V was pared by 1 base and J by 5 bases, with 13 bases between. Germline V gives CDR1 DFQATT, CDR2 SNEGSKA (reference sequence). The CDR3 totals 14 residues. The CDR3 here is CSARVTTRGDTQYF. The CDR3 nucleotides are TGCAGTGCTAGAGTCACTACTAGAGGAGATACGCAGTATTTT.

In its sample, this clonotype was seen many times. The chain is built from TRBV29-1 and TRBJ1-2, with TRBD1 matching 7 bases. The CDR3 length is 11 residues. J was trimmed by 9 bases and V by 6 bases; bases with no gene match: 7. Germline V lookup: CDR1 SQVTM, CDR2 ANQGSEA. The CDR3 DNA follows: TGCAGCGTCAGCGACAGGGATCGCTACACCTTC. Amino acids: CSVSDRDRYTF.

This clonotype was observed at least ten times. The chain's CDR3 is CASRADRGTTYEQYF. CDR3 nucleotides: TGTGCCAGCAGGGCTGACAGAGGTACGACTTACGAGCAGTACTTC. This sequence joins TRBV6-1 and TRBJ2-7; TRBD1 is a possible D gene (5 bases). Trimming pared 6 bases from V and 4 bases from J, leaving 19 bases between. CDR3 length equals 15 residues. Germline assignment: CDR1 MNHNS and CDR2 SASEGT.

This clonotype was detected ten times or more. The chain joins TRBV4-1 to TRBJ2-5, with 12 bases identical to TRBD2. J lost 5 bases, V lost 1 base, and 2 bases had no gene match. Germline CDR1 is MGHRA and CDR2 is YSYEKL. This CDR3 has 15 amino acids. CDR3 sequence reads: CASSQGTSGVETQYF. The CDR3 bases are TGCGCCAGCAGCCAAGGGACTAGCGGGGTGGAGACCCAGTACTTC.

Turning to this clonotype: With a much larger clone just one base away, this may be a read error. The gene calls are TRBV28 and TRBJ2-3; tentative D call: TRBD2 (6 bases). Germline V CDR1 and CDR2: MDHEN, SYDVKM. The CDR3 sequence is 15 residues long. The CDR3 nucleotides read TGTGTCAGCAGATACCTAGCGCTGCCTACAGATACGCAGTATTTT. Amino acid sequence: CVSRYLALPTDTQYF.

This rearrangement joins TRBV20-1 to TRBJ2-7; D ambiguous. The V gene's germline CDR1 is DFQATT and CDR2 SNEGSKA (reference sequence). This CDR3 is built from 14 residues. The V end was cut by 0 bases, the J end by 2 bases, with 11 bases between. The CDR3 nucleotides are TGCAGTGCTAGAGACCACGCCTATACCTACGAGCAGTACTTC. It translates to CSARDHAYTYEQYF.

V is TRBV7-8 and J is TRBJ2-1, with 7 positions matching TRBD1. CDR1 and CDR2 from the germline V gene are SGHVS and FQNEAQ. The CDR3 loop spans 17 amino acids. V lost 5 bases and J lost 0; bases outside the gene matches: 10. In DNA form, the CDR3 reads TGTGCCAGCAGCCCCCGAATGACAGGGAACTCCTACAATGAGCAGTTCTTC. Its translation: CASSPRMTGNSYNEQFF.

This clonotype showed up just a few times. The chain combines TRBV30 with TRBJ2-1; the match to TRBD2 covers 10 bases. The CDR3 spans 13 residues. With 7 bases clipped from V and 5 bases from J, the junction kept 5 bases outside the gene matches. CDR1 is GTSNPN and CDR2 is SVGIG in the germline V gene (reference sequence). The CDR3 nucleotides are TGTGCCTCAACGGGGACTAGCGACAATGAGCAGTTCTTC. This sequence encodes CASTGTSDNEQFF. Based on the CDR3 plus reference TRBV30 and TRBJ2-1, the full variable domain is SQTIHQWPATLVQPVGSPLSLECTVEGTSNPNLYWYRQAAGRGLQLLFYSVGIGQISSEVPQNLSASRPQDRQFILSSKKLLLSDSGFYLCASTGTSDNEQFFGPGTRLTVL.